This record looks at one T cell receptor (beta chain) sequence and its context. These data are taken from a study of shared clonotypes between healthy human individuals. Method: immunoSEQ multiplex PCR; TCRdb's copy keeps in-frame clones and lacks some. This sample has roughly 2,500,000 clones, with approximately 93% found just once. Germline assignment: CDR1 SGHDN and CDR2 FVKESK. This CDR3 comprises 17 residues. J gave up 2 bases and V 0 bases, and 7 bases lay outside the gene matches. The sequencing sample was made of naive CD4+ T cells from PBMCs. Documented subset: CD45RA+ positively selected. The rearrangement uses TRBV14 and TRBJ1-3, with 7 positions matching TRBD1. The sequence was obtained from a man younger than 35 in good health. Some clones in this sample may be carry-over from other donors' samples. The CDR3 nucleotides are TGTGCCAGCAGCCAAGATAATGGCAGGGGGGCTGGAAACACCATATATTTT. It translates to CASSQDNGRGAGNTIYF.